One and the same sample provided the 21 T cell receptor beta chains below, sequenced in a study of T cells in localized non-small cell lung cancer. Data came from immunoSEQ multiplex PCR; TCRdb stores just in-frame clones and leaves some out. This table has fewer than 15,000 clones, more than 70% appearing once. Sequenced here: peripheral blood, sampled before any cancer treatment. The receptors shown here come from a male donor aged 60 or over with stage III lung adenocarcinoma.

The chain uses TRBV5-1 and TRBJ2-3; D remains unclear. V lost 0 bases and J 6 bases, leaving 11 bases between the germline ends. The CDR3 runs 14 residues. CDR1 is SGHRS, CDR2 YFSETQ, per germline. The CDR3 DNA follows: TGCGCCAGCAGCTTGGGCCTTACCAGGGATACGCAGTATTTT. This gives the protein CASSLGLTRDTQYF.

CDR3 nucleotide sequence: TGCGCCAGCAGCTCGGGACAGGGAAGCGGCTACACCTTC. Encoded protein: CASSSGQGSGYTF. The V call is TRBV5-1, the J call TRBJ1-2; 9 nucleotides match TRBD1. V shed 3 bases, J shed 8 bases, and the junction held 5 bases outside the gene matches. This CDR3 spans 13 amino acids. In germline, CDR1 is SGHRS, CDR2 YFSETQ.

This chain uses TRBV30 with TRBJ1-2; possible D gene TRBD1, 5 bases. The V gene lost 2 bases and the J gene lost 2 bases, with 18 bases spanning the gap. Germline CDR1 and CDR2: GTSNPN and SVGIG (reference sequence). This CDR3 is 16 amino acids long. CDR3 coding DNA: TGTGCCTGGAGTACCCAGTCAGTCAGGGCCAACTATGGCTACACCTTC. This sequence encodes CAWSTQSVRANYGYTF.

The rearrangement links TRBV7-9 to TRBJ2-5, with 7 bases aligning to TRBD1. This CDR3 region has 15 residues. Germline V gene data show CDR1 as SEHNR and CDR2 as FQNEAQ (reference sequence). The junction had 8 bases not matched to a gene; V was cut back by 6 bases and J by 1 base. As DNA, the CDR3 is TGTGCCAGCAGGCTGGGACAGATGGGCCAAGAGACCCAGTACTTC. This encodes CASRLGQMGQETQYF.

This clone is a singleton in its sample. This chain joins TRBV30 and TRBJ2-5; D possibly corresponds to TRBD2 (6 bases). This CDR3 has 14 residues. Germline CDR1 GTSNPN, CDR2 SVGIG (reference sequence). The ends were cut back, 3 bases at V and 5 bases at J, with 16 bases in the middle. As DNA, the CDR3 is TGTGCCTGGAGGACGGCGGGGTCATGGGAGACCCAGTACTTC. It translates to CAWRTAGSWETQYF.

The chain recombines TRBV6-1 with TRBJ2-5, with TRBD2 identical over 9 bases. The CDR3 runs to 14 residues. J was trimmed by 7 bases and V by 8 bases; bases with no gene match: 11. CDR1 is MNHNS and CDR2 is SASEGT in the germline V gene. In DNA, the CDR3 is TGTGCCAGCTCAGGCGGAGGGACTAGCCGGACCCAGTACTTC. Protein product: CASSGGGTSRTQYF.

This clone came up once. This rearrangement joins TRBV5-1 to TRBJ1-1; TRBD1 agrees at 7 bases. CDR1 SGHRS and CDR2 YFSETQ come from the germline V gene. The CDR3 extends over 16 amino acids. V was pared by 3 bases and J by 5 bases, with 13 bases of the junction left unmatched. The CDR3 DNA is TGCGCCAGCAGCTCCCAGGGGGGTGCGTTAAGAACTGAAGCTTTCTTT. This codes for CASSSQGGALRTEAFF.

The V call is TRBV7-2, the J call TRBJ2-3; TRBD2 is a possible D gene (6 bases). The V gene lost 6 bases and the J gene lost 0 bases, with 13 bases spanning the gap. The CDR3 loop spans 15 amino acids. Germline-derived CDR1 and CDR2 are SGHTA and FQGNSA. This CDR3 reads CASRVSGPSTDTQYF. CDR3 nucleotide sequence: TGTGCCAGCAGAGTAAGCGGGCCTAGCACAGATACGCAGTATTTT.

The chain has TRBV19 and TRBJ2-7; D not resolved. CDR1 and CDR2 (germline): LNHDA, SQIVND (reference sequence). The CDR3 is made up of 14 amino acids. Trimming took off 5 bases at V and 0 bases at J, with 11 bases between the two ends. The DNA for the CDR3 is TGTGCCAGTAGTTCTAGTGGCAGCTCCTACGAGCAGTACTTC. Protein: CASSSSGSSYEQYF. Full variable domain (outside the CDR3, taken from reference TRBV19 and TRBJ2-7): DGGITQSPKYLFRKEGQNVTLSCEQNLNHDAMYWYRQDPGQGLRLIYYSQIVNDFQKGDIAEGYSVSREKKESFPLTVTSAQKNPTAFYLCASSSSGSSYEQYFGPGTRLTVT.

This chain uses TRBV9 with TRBJ2-1; 12 bases line up with TRBD2. Looked up from germline, CDR1 is SGDLS and CDR2 is YYNGEE. With V trimmed by 3 bases and J by 7 bases, 11 bases remained unmatched. The CDR3 runs 17 residues. The CDR3 nucleotides read TGTGCCAGCAGCGAAATACTAGCGGGAGGACTTAGGAATGAGCAGTTCTTC. Residues: CASSEILAGGLRNEQFF. The whole variable domain, filled in from reference TRBV9 and TRBJ2-1, reads DSGVTQTPKHLITATGQRVTLRCSPRSGDLSVYWYQQSLDQGLQFLIQYYNGEERAKGNILERFSAQQFPDLHSELNLSSLELGDSALYFCASSEILAGGLRNEQFFGPGTRLTVL.

The chain carries TRBV18 and TRBJ1-2; 10 bases are a match to TRBD1. Germline V CDR1 and CDR2: KGHSH, LQKENI. V gave up 3 bases and J gave up 7 bases; unmatched junction bases: 2. CDR3 length: 13 residues. The CDR3 region is CASSPGQGGGYTF. The CDR3 DNA reads as TGTGCCAGCTCACCCGGACAGGGGGGTGGCTACACCTTC. Looking up the rest from reference TRBV18 and TRBJ1-2 gives the full variable domain: NAGVMQNPRHLVRRRGQEARLRCSPMKGHSHVYWYRQLPEEGLKFMVYLQKENIIDESGMPKERFSAEFPKEGPSILRIQQVVRGDSAAYFCASSPGQGGGYTFGSGTRLTVV.

This chain connects TRBV2 to TRBJ1-6, with TRBD1 matching over 9 bases. Germline loops: CDR1 SNHLY, CDR2 FYNNEI. This CDR3 is 13 amino acids long. The J segment lost 6 bases and the V segment lost 8 bases, leaving 2 bases of the junction unmatched. The CDR3 DNA reads TGTGCCAGCTCGGGACAGGGTAATTCACCCCTCCACTTT. The encoded protein is CASSGQGNSPLHF.

This chain uses TRBV25-1 with TRBJ2-5, with 7 bases identical to TRBD1. Trimming took 6 bases from V and 2 from J; bases not matched to a gene: 6. The CDR3 spans 14 residues. Germline V gene data show CDR1 as MGHDK and CDR2 as SYGVNS. CDR3 sequence reads: CASRETGQQETQYF. The CDR3 coding sequence is TGTGCCAGCAGAGAAACGGGACAGCAAGAGACCCAGTACTTC.

This clone was observed once. V is TRBV6-1 and J is TRBJ1-2; the D gene is possibly TRBD1 (6 bases). Germline V CDR1 and CDR2: MNHNS, SASEGT. The CDR3 has 13 amino acids. The V gene lost 2 bases and the J gene lost 4 bases, with 8 bases spanning the gap. CDR3 amino acids: CASSERDTYGYTF. The CDR3 bases are TGTGCCAGCAGTGAAAGGGACACCTATGGCTACACCTTC.

The chain links TRBV7-8 to TRBJ2-1, with 8 bases matching TRBD2. The CDR3 is 14 residues long. Looked up from germline, CDR1 is SGHVS and CDR2 is FQNEAQ. The J segment lost 7 bases and the V segment lost 0 bases, leaving 2 bases of the junction unmatched. The CDR3 nucleotides are TGTGCCAGCAGCTTAGCGACTAGCGCAAATGAGCAGTTCTTC. Translating gives CASSLATSANEQFF. Variable domain in full (rest from reference TRBV7-8 and TRBJ2-1): GAGVSQSPRYKVAKRGQDVALRCDPISGHVSLFWYQQALGQGPEFLTYFQNEAQLDKSGLPSDRFFAERPEGSVSTLKIQRTQQEDSAVYLCASSLATSANEQFFGPGTRLTVL.

V is TRBV7-9 and J is TRBJ2-3; D uncertain. The CDR3 is 16 residues long. The V end lost 1 base, the J end lost 0 bases, and 11 bases lay between the germline ends. CDR1 and CDR2 from the germline V gene are SEHNR and FQNEAQ (reference sequence). This chain's CDR3 is CASSLEVLGSTDTQYF. In nucleotides, the CDR3 is TGTGCCAGCAGCTTAGAAGTACTCGGTAGCACAGATACGCAGTATTTT. Based on the CDR3 plus reference TRBV7-9 and TRBJ2-3, the full variable domain is DTGVSQNPRHKITKRGQNVTFRCDPISEHNRLYWYRQTLGQGPEFLTYFQNEAQLEKSRLLSDRFSAERPKGSFSTLEIQRTEQGDSAMYLCASSLEVLGSTDTQYFGPGTRLTVL.

The chain is built from TRBV4-1 and TRBJ2-5; D may be TRBD2 (6 bases). This CDR3 spans 17 amino acids. Germline assignment: CDR1 MGHRA and CDR2 YSYEKL. V dropped 3 bases and J dropped 5 bases, with 22 bases sitting between them. DNA for the CDR3: TGCGCCAGCAGCCACCCACGCGAGGGACGGGGGTCGGAGACCCAGTACTTC. Amino acids: CASSHPREGRGSETQYF.

The gene calls are TRBV6-6 and TRBJ1-6; TRBD1 matches 7 bases. V lost 8 bases to trimming and J lost 7 bases; unmatched junction nucleotides: 5. There are 13 residues in the CDR3. CDR1 and CDR2 (germline): MNHNY, SVGAGI (reference sequence). CDR3 in DNA: TGTGCCAGCCTGACAGGGCTCAATTCACCCCTCCACTTT. This gives the protein CASLTGLNSPLHF.

The chain has TRBV7-9 and TRBJ2-6; 9 nucleotides align to TRBD1. The germline V gene encodes CDR1 SEHNR and CDR2 FQNEAQ (reference sequence). The CDR3 has 18 residues. Trimming took 3 bases from V and 0 from J; bases not matched to a gene: 6. CDR3 sequence: CASSLWTGVISGANVLTF. CDR3 in DNA: TGTGCCAGCAGCTTGTGGACAGGGGTGATCTCTGGGGCCAACGTCCTGACTTTC.

The chain links TRBV6-1 to TRBJ2-7; 9 bases are shared with TRBD2. V lost 2 bases to trimming and J lost 5 bases; unmatched junction nucleotides: 7. Germline CDR1 is MNHNS and CDR2 is SASEGT. CDR3 size: 15 residues. In DNA, the CDR3 is TGTGCCAGCAGTGAACTTGGCGGGAGGGCCCACGAGCAGTACTTC. Translating it yields CASSELGGRAHEQYF.

The genes are TRBV19 and TRBJ2-7; D might be TRBD1 or TRBD2, each matching 6 bases. Looked up from germline, CDR1 is LNHDA and CDR2 is SQIVND (reference sequence). The CDR3 is 15 amino acids. Trimming stripped 5 bases from V and 2 bases from J, with 16 bases between. The DNA of the CDR3 is TGTGCCAGTAGTGCCGGGGGCGCGGGGACCTACGAGCAGTACTTC. Translated: CASSAGGAGTYEQYF.